The T cell receptor beta chain described here comes from a study of control samples from healthy donors and cancer patients. V was trimmed by 4 bases and J by 3 bases, leaving 12 bases between them. Germline V lookup: CDR1 KGHSH, CDR2 LQKENI. This CDR3 comprises 15 residues. Clones were sequenced by immunoSEQ multiplex PCR, and TCRdb holds only the in-frame ones, with some missing. The repertoire has around 78,000 clones, 85% to 95% of them found once; the top ten carry about 5%. The rearrangement joins TRBV18 to TRBJ1-4, with TRBD1 as a possible D gene (5 bases). The sample taken for sequencing was blood. The receptor was isolated from a young woman in good health. CDR3 sequence reads: CASSRTGTSNEKLFF. CDR3 DNA sequence: TGTGCCAGCTCACGGACCGGGACCTCTAATGAAAAACTGTTTTTT.